A selection of T cell receptor beta chains follows, all from one sample in a study of cytomegalovirus exposure and HLA in healthy donors. Using immunoSEQ multiplex PCR, the repertoire was profiled, and TCRdb retains in-frame clones only, with some absent. The profile covers 120,000 to 150,000 clones, with 82% appearing a single time and more than 2.5% taken by the ten largest. The sample comprised PBMCs. The receptors were sampled from a young man in good health and CMV-seropositive. The CDR3 runs from the conserved cysteine through the conserved F or W. A D gene is named only where the DNA matches it firmly. The size field is filled for only some rows; it gives once, few, many or a size class.

>TRBV6-1|NA|TRBD1|TRBJ1-6
CASLYRGNNSPLHF
TGTGCCAGCTTATACAGGGGGAATAATTCACCCCTCCACTTT
>TRBV14|once|NA|TRBJ2-7
CASSQQGAYEQYF
TGTGCCAGCAGCCAACAGGGTGCCTACGAGCAGTACTTC
>TRBV28|few|TRBD1|TRBJ1-5
CASSSAGGNQPQHF
TGTGCCAGCAGTTCCGCAGGGGGGAATCAGCCCCAGCATTTT
>TRBV5-6|NA|TRBD1|TRBJ2-5
CASSARQGARYQETQYF
TGTGCCAGCAGCGCACGACAGGGGGCCCGGTACCAAGAGACCCAGTACTTC
>TRBV18|NA|TRBD1|TRBJ1-5
CASSPTRTGLSDNQPQHF
TGTGCCAGCTCACCGACCAGGACAGGGTTGTCGGACAATCAGCCCCAGCATTTT
>TRBV19|NA|TRBD1|TRBJ1-5
CASTSGTVNQPQHF
TGTGCCAGTACCTCCGGGACAGTCAATCAGCCCCAGCATTTT
>TRBV6-1|NA|TRBD2|TRBJ2-1
CASSELRLAGDNEQFF
TGTGCCAGCAGTGAACTGAGACTAGCGGGAGATAATGAGCAGTTCTTC
>TRBV6-1|NA|TRBD2|TRBJ2-6
CASSELETSGKGGPLPGANVLTF
TGTGCCAGCAGCGAATTGGAAACTAGCGGGAAGGGCGGGCCGCTTCCTGGGGCCAACGTCCTGACTTTC
>TRBV7-9|NA|TRBD1|TRBJ2-7
CASSLEGTGNEQYF
TGTGCCAGCAGCTTAGAAGGGACAGGGAACGAGCAGTACTTC
>TRBV28|NA|TRBD2|TRBJ2-1
CASSLAGVVNEQFF
TGTGCCAGCAGTTTAGCGGGAGTAGTGAATGAGCAGTTCTTC
>TRBV5-6|NA|TRBD1|TRBJ2-1
CASSLFRDRPFF
TGTGCCAGCAGCTTGTTCCGGGACAGGCCGTTCTTC
>TRBV4-1|NA|TRBD2|TRBJ2-7
CASSQAPSGRGYEQYF
TGCGCCAGTAGCCAAGCCCCCAGCGGGAGGGGCTACGAGCAGTACTTC
>TRBV2|NA|NA|TRBJ2-6
CASSQRGSGANVLTF
TGTGCCAGCAGCCAAAGAGGGTCTGGGGCCAACGTCCTGACTTTC
>TRBV18|NA|NA|TRBJ1-3
CASSAAPPVIGNTIYF
TGTGCCAGCTCAGCCGCCCCACCAGTAATTGGAAACACCATATATTTT
>TRBV19|NA|NA|TRBJ2-2
CASSMRYTGELFF
TGTGCCAGTAGTATGAGGTACACCGGGGAGCTGTTTTTT
>TRBV11-3|NA|TRBD2|TRBJ2-3
CASSLDTGLGTDTQYF
TGTGCCAGCAGCTTAGATACAGGACTAGGAACAGATACGCAGTATTTT
>TRBV2|once|TRBD1|TRBJ1-6
CASSPGTAGSPLHF
TGTGCCAGCAGTCCCGGGACAGCTGGATCACCCCTCCACTTT
>TRBV5-1|NA|TRBD1|TRBJ2-7
CASRLSVTDGGQGTLYEQYF
TGCGCCAGCAGACTTTCCGTAACCGACGGGGGACAGGGTACCTTGTACGAGCAGTACTTC
>TRBV7-9|NA|NA|TRBJ2-7
CASSPIIGEDNLYEQYF
TGTGCCAGCAGCCCTATTATTGGTGAGGACAATCTTTACGAGCAGTACTTC
>TRBV18|NA|TRBD1|TRBJ1-1
CASQPKQGARGTEAFF
TGTGCCAGCCAACCTAAACAGGGGGCGCGAGGCACTGAAGCTTTCTTT
>TRBV9|NA|TRBD2|TRBJ2-1
CASRTGTRHNEQFF
TGTGCCAGCAGGACCGGGACTAGGCACAATGAGCAGTTCTTC
>TRBV18|NA|TRBD2|TRBJ2-7
CASSPTSGRAHEQYF
TGTGCCAGCTCACCAACTAGCGGGAGGGCCCACGAGCAGTACTTC
>TRBV9|few|TRBD1|TRBJ1-1
CASSATGGARGNTEAFF
TGTGCCAGCAGCGCAACAGGGGGCGCAAGGGGAAACACTGAAGCTTTCTTT
>TRBV28|NA|NA|TRBJ2-7
CASSLAGAPYEQYF
TGTGCCAGCAGTTTAGCGGGGGCCCCCTACGAGCAGTACTTC
>TRBV5-1|NA|NA|TRBJ2-7
CASSGSGQYLNEQYF
TGCGCCAGCAGCGGGTCAGGACAGTACCTCAACGAGCAGTACTTC
>TRBV9|NA|TRBD2|TRBJ2-3
CASSAGLAGTDTQYF
TGTGCCAGCAGCGCGGGACTAGCGGGGACAGATACGCAGTATTTT
>TRBV7-3|NA|NA|TRBJ2-1
CASSLTVRDSYNEQFF
TGTGCCAGCAGCTTAACCGTGCGGGACTCCTACAATGAGCAGTTCTTC
>TRBV30|NA|TRBD1|TRBJ1-5
CAWRVGTGNQPQHF
TGTGCCTGGAGGGTAGGGACAGGAAATCAGCCCCAGCATTTT
>TRBV5-1|NA|NA|TRBJ1-3
CASSLKGTSSGNTIYF
TGCGCCAGCAGCTTGAAGGGGACTTCCTCTGGAAACACCATATATTTT
>TRBV6-6|NA|TRBD1|TRBJ1-5
CASSYGDRAWQPQHF
TGTGCCAGCAGTTACGGTGACAGGGCATGGCAGCCCCAGCATTTT
>TRBV6-6|few|NA|TRBJ2-1
CASSYGQGGYNEQFF
TGTGCCAGCAGTTACGGCCAGGGTGGGTACAATGAGCAGTTCTTC
>TRBV6-5|once|TRBD1|TRBJ1-2
CASKMDNRGGYTF
TGTGCCTCCAAGATGGACAACAGGGGCGGCTACACCTTC
>TRBV19|once|NA|TRBJ2-3
CASSIDATEPSTDTQYF
TGTGCCAGTAGTATAGATGCGACAGAACCTAGCACAGATACGCAGTATTTT
>TRBV16|NA|NA|TRBJ1-1
CASSLGGEAFF
TGTGCCAGCAGCCTGGGGGGGGAAGCTTTCTTT
>TRBV2|NA|TRBD2|TRBJ2-5
CASSWGAGVKTQYF
TGTGCCAGCAGCTGGGGAGCGGGAGTTAAGACCCAGTACTTC
>TRBV6-4|once|NA|TRBJ1-1
CASRPRATDTEAFF
TGTGCCAGCAGGCCGCGGGCGACCGACACTGAAGCTTTCTTT
>TRBV28|NA|NA|TRBJ1-2
CASSSLVNHGYTF
TGTGCCAGCAGCTCCCTTGTTAATCATGGCTACACCTTC
>TRBV5-8|NA|NA|TRBJ1-2
CASSFSPVSFGTF
TGTGCCAGCAGCTTTTCCCCTGTGTCGTTCGGCACCTTC
>TRBV7-9|NA|NA|TRBJ2-7
CASSLVGSGQNYEQYF
TGTGCCAGCAGCTTAGTGGGGAGTGGACAGAACTACGAGCAGTACTTC
>TRBV7-9|NA|NA|TRBJ1-2
CASSLDAGGVSYTF
TGTGCCAGCAGCTTAGATGCGGGGGGCGTTAGCTACACCTTC
>TRBV19|NA|NA|TRBJ1-5
CASSAGLTLSNQPQHF
TGTGCCAGTAGTGCGGGACTGACCTTGAGCAATCAGCCCCAGCATTTT
>TRBV23-1|few|TRBD1|TRBJ2-7
CASSPTGGSSYEQYF
TGCGCCAGCAGCCCGACAGGGGGGAGCTCCTACGAGCAGTACTTC
>TRBV5-1|NA|NA|TRBJ2-1
CASSLGGFTLDEQFF
TGCGCCAGCAGCTTGGGGGGCTTTACTTTGGATGAGCAGTTCTTC
>TRBV9|once|NA|TRBJ2-7
CASSPGGRSYEQYF
TGTGCCAGCAGCCCCGGGGGTAGGTCCTACGAGCAGTACTTC
>TRBV5-1|NA|TRBD1|TRBJ2-3
CASSLVQGAKTQYF
TGCGCCAGCAGCTTGGTGCAGGGGGCTAAGACGCAGTATTTT
>TRBV30|NA|NA|TRBJ1-1
CAWIRKNTEAFF
TGTGCCTGGATTCGTAAGAACACTGAAGCTTTCTTT
>TRBV6-1|once|TRBD2|TRBJ2-1
CASSELAGGVNEQFF
TGTGCCAGCAGTGAACTAGCGGGAGGGGTCAATGAGCAGTTCTTC
>TRBV28|NA|NA|TRBJ2-7
CASSREYEQYF
TGTGCCAGCAGTAGGGAGTACGAGCAGTACTTC
>TRBV5-1|NA|NA|TRBJ2-7
CASSFGGGLKEQYF
TGCGCCAGCAGCTTTGGAGGGGGCTTAAAGGAGCAGTACTTC
>TRBV7-9|NA|NA|TRBJ2-5
CASSFTSQETQYF
TGTGCCAGCAGCTTCACCAGCCAAGAGACCCAGTACTTC
>TRBV28|NA|NA|TRBJ1-1
CASSAYRAGNTEAFF
TGTGCCAGCAGTGCTTACAGAGCCGGGAACACTGAAGCTTTCTTT
>TRBV18|NA|TRBD1|TRBJ2-7
CASSLDRGDYEQYF
TGTGCCAGCTCGCTCGACAGGGGAGATTACGAGCAGTACTTC
>TRBV23-1|NA|NA|TRBJ2-1
CASSQNRVSEQFF
TGCGCCAGCAGTCAAAACAGGGTTAGTGAGCAGTTCTTC
>TRBV5-1|NA|TRBD1|TRBJ2-7
CASSLRQGYEQYF
TGCGCCAGCAGCCTCCGACAGGGGTACGAGCAGTACTTC
>TRBV29-1|NA|NA|TRBJ2-7
CSVVWERSYEQYF
TGCAGCGTTGTGTGGGAGCGCTCCTACGAGCAGTACTTC
>TRBV10-3|NA|NA|TRBJ2-7
CAISGLLYEQYF
TGTGCCATCAGTGGACTGCTCTACGAGCAGTACTTC
>TRBV10-1|NA|TRBD1|TRBJ2-7
CASSELGQTYEQYF
TGCGCCAGCAGTGAGTTGGGACAGACATACGAGCAGTACTTC
>TRBV27|NA|NA|TRBJ1-1
CASSFRGTEAFF
TGTGCCAGCAGTTTTAGGGGAACTGAAGCTTTCTTT
>TRBV2|few|NA|TRBJ2-1
CAVRPGSLNEQFF
TGTGCCGTAAGGCCAGGGTCTTTAAATGAGCAGTTCTTC